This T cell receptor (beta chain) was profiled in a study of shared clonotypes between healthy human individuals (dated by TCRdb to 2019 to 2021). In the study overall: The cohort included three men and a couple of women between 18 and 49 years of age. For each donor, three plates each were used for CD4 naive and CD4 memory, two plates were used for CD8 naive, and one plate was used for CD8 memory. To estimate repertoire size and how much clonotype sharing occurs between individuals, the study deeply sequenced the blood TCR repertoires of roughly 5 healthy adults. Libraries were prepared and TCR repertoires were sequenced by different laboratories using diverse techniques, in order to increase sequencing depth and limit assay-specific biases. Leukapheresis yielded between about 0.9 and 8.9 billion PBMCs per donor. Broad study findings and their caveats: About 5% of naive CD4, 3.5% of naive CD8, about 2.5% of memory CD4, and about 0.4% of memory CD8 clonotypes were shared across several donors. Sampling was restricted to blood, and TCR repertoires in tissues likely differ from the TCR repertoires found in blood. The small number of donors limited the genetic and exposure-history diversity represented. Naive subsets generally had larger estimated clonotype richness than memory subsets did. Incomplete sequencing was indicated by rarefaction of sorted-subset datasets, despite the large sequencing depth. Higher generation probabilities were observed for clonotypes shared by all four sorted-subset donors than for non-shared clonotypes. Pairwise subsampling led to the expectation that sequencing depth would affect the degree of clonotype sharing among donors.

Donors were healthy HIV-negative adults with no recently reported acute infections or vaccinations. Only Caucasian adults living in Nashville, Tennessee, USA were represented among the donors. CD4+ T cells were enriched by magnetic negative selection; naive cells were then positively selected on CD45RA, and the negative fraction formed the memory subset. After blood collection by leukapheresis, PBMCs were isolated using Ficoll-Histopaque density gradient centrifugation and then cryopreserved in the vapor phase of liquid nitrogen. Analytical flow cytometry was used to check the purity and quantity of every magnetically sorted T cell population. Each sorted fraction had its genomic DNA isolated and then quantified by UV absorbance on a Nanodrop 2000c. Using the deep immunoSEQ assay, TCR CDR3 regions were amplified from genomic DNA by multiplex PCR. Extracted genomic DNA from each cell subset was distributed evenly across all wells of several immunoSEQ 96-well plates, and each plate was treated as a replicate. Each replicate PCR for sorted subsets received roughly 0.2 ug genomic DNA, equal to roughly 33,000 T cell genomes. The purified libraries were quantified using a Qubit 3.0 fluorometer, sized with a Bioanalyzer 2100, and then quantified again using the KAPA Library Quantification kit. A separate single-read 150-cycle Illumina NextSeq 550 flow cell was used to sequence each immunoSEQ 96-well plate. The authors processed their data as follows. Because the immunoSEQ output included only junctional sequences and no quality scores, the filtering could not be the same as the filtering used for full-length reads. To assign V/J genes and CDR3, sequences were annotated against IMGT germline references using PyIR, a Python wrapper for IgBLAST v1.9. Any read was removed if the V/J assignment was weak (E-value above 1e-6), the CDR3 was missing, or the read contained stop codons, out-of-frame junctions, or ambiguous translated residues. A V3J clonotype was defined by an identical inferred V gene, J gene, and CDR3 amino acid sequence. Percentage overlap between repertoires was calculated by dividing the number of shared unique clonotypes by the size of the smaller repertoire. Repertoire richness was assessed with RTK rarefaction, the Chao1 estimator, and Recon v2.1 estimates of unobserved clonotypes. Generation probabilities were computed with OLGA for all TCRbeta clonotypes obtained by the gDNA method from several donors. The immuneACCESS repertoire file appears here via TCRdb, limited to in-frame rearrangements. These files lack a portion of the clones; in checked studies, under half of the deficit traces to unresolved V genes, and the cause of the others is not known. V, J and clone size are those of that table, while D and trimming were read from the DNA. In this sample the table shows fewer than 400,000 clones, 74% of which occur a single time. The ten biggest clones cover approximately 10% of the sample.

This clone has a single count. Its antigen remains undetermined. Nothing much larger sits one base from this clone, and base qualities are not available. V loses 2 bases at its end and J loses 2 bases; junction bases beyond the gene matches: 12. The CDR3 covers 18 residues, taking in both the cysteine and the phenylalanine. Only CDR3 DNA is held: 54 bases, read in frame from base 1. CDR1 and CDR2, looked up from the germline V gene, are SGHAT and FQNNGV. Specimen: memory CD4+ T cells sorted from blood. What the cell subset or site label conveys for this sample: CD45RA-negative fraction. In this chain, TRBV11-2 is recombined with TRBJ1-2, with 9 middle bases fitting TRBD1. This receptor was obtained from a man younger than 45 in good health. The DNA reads TGTGCCAGCAGCTTATCAACAGGGGGCTCGGGGAGAAACTATGGCTACACCTTC. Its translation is CASSLSTGGSGRNYGYTF.